These 21 T cell receptor beta chains were sequenced from one sample in a study of graft-versus-host responses after intestinal transplantation. This table comes from immunoSEQ multiplex PCR, and its TCRdb copy is limited to in-frame clones, with some not included. Of tens of thousands of clones in the sample, more than 75% were seen once. Specimen: PBMCs, collected roughly 120 days after intestinal transplantation. Receptors originate from a human patient who received an intestinal transplant, so some T cells may come from the graft donor.

The sample holds one count of this clone. V is TRBV5-1 and J is TRBJ2-7; 9 positions match TRBD1. The V gene end was trimmed by 5 bases and the J gene end by 3 bases; junction bases not matched to a gene: 6. This CDR3 is built from 14 residues. Germline CDR1 reads SGHRS; CDR2 reads YFSETQ. The CDR3 sequence: CASRVGQGSYEQYF. CDR3 bases: TGCGCCAGCAGGGTGGGACAGGGAAGCTACGAGCAGTACTTC.

The rearrangement links TRBV9 to TRBJ1-1, with D possibly matching TRBD1 (5 bases). V was pared by 0 bases and J by 1 base, with 7 bases between. Germline CDR1 reads SGDLS; CDR2 reads YYNGEE. This CDR3 comprises 14 residues. The CDR3 nucleotides are TGTGCCAGCAGCGTAGGACAGACGAACACTGAAGCTTTCTTT. Translation gives CASSVGQTNTEAFF.

This clone is a singleton in its sample. This chain joins TRBV4-1 and TRBJ2-1, with TRBD2 identical over 8 bases. The V segment lost 2 bases and the J segment 7 bases; nucleotides outside the gene matches: 7. Germline V CDR1 and CDR2: MGHRA, YSYEKL. The CDR3 has 15 residues. The CDR3 DNA is TGCGCCAGCAGCCAACCGGGACTAGATCAGAATGAGCAGTTCTTC. Protein product: CASSQPGLDQNEQFF.

This clone came up once. The chain joins TRBV2 to TRBJ2-1, with 8 bases aligning to TRBD1. CDR1 and CDR2 (germline): SNHLY, FYNNEI. The CDR3 totals 15 residues. V dropped 4 bases and J dropped 5; count of bases not matched to a gene: 7. CDR3 DNA: TGTGCCAGCAGTGGTTCGGACAGGGAGGACAATGAGCAGTTCTTC. Amino acids: CASSGSDREDNEQFF.

The V and J genes are TRBV12-5 and TRBJ2-1; no clear D gene. Between the trimmed V and J ends, which lost 0 bases and 4 bases, there was a span of 10 bases. The germline V gene encodes CDR1 LGHNT and CDR2 FRNRAP. There are 15 residues in the CDR3. The CDR3 DNA reads TGTGCTAGTGGTTTGGTACTCGGACCTTACAATGAGCAGTTCTTC. This translates into CASGLVLGPYNEQFF. The entire variable domain, with the rest obtained from reference TRBV12-5 and TRBJ2-1, is as follows: DARVTQTPRHKVTEMGQEVTMRCQPILGHNTVFWYRQTMMQGLELLAYFRNRAPLDDSGMPKDRFSAEMPDATLATLKIQPSEPRDSAVYFCASGLVLGPYNEQFFGPGTRLTVL.

The rearrangement links TRBV19 to TRBJ2-3, with 7 bases that match TRBD1. From germline, CDR1 is LNHDA and CDR2 SQIVND (reference sequence). Unmatched junction bases numbered 6, after V lost 8 bases and J lost 4 bases. CDR3 length: 13 amino acids. The chain's CDR3 is CASSDRAADTQYF. CDR3 bases: TGTGCCAGTTCCGACAGGGCGGCAGATACGCAGTATTTT.

V usage is TRBV9 and J usage is TRBJ2-1, with TRBD2 identical over 11 bases. This CDR3 spans 16 amino acids. Germline CDR1 and CDR2: SGDLS and YYNGEE. J gave up 4 bases and V 4 bases, and 7 bases lay outside the gene matches. The CDR3 reads CASSTPGLAAYNEQFF. In DNA form, the CDR3 reads TGTGCCAGCAGCACACCGGGACTAGCGGCTTACAATGAGCAGTTCTTC.

This clone occurred once. The chain joins TRBV4-1 to TRBJ2-1, with D uncertain. The CDR3 runs 16 residues. From germline, CDR1 is MGHRA and CDR2 YSYEKL. V lost 8 bases to trimming and J lost 3 bases, with 20 bases between them. The CDR3 here is CASGSREQDLYNEQFF. The CDR3, as DNA: TGCGCCAGCGGTTCACGAGAGCAGGACCTCTACAATGAGCAGTTCTTC.

The chain is built from TRBV28 and TRBJ2-6; 8 nucleotides match TRBD1. Germline V gene data show CDR1 as MDHEN and CDR2 as SYDVKM. The CDR3 has 20 residues. V shed 4 bases, J shed 0 bases, and the junction held 14 bases outside the gene matches. The CDR3: CASSSFRGRVPLSGANVLTF. In DNA form, the CDR3 reads TGTGCCAGCAGTTCTTTCAGGGGGCGAGTGCCCCTCTCTGGGGCCAACGTCCTGACTTTC.

V gene TRBV7-9 combines with J gene TRBJ2-7, with TRBD2 matching 12 bases. The length of the CDR3 is 16 residues. V lost 5 bases to trimming and J lost 2 bases; unmatched junction nucleotides: 7. Germline CDR1 is SEHNR and CDR2 is FQNEAQ (reference sequence). CDR3 amino acids: CASSPRTSGDTYEQYF. CDR3 sequence (DNA): TGTGCCAGCAGCCCCCGGACTAGCGGGGATACCTACGAGCAGTACTTC.

The J gene is TRBJ2-1, the V gene TRBV7-2; D uncertain. CDR3 length: 15 residues. CDR1 and CDR2 from the germline V gene are SGHTA and FQGNSA. The germline V and J ends were trimmed by 0 bases and 10 bases, with 16 bases remaining between them. The CDR3 here is CASSLAYDRRVEQFF. CDR3 nucleotide sequence: TGTGCCAGCAGCTTAGCTTACGACCGTCGGGTGGAGCAGTTCTTC.

This rearrangement joins TRBV7-2 to TRBJ2-1; a possible D gene is TRBD1 (6 bases). Germline V gene data show CDR1 as SGHTA and CDR2 as FQGNSA. This CDR3 is 15 amino acids long. The germline V and J ends were trimmed by 1 base and 4 bases, with 11 bases remaining between them. The CDR3: CASSLDWGPYNEQFF. CDR3 bases: TGTGCCAGCAGCTTAGATTGGGGGCCGTACAATGAGCAGTTCTTC.

A remark on this clone: This sample includes further DNA sequences coding for the same CDR3. The chain has TRBV5-8 and TRBJ2-7; 8 bases map to TRBD1. Trimming removed 4 bases from V and 4 bases from J; junction bases left unmatched: 10. Per germline, CDR1 SGHTS and CDR2 YDEGEE. The CDR3 is made up of 15 amino acids. CDR3 residues: CASSPFRQGTYEQYF. Here the CDR3 DNA reads TGTGCCAGCAGCCCTTTTCGACAGGGGACGTACGAGCAGTACTTC.

The chain combines TRBV10-3 with TRBJ2-2; TRBD1 agrees at 8 bases. The CDR3 has 16 amino acids. V was pared by 3 bases and J by 1 base, with 4 bases of the junction left unmatched. Germline V gene data show CDR1 as ENHRY and CDR2 as SYGVKD. For the CDR3, the DNA is TGTGCCATCAGTGACCCGGGACAGGTGAACACCGGGGAGCTGTTTTTT. Encoded protein: CAISDPGQVNTGELFF.

The chain is built from TRBV28 and TRBJ2-7; D may be TRBD1 or TRBD2 (5 bases each). With 3 bases removed from V and 4 bases from J, the gap between germline ends came to 16 bases. CDR1 and CDR2 from the germline V gene are MDHEN and SYDVKM. CDR3 size: 15 residues. This CDR3 is CASSLRGRRGYEQYF. The CDR3 bases are TGTGCCAGCAGTTTGAGGGGACGCCGCGGGTACGAGCAGTACTTC.

This chain links TRBV25-1 with TRBJ2-5, with D uncertain. CDR1 is MGHDK and CDR2 is SYGVNS in the germline V gene. The CDR3 has 10 amino acids. The CDR3 spells CGSHQETQYF. The CDR3 DNA reads as TGTGGTAGCCACCAAGAGACCCAGTACTTC.

This rearrangement joins TRBV19 to TRBJ1-4; tentative D call: TRBD1 (6 bases). CDR3 length: 17 amino acids. The germline V gene encodes CDR1 LNHDA and CDR2 SQIVND (reference sequence). Trimming took off 3 bases at V and 5 bases at J, with 19 bases between the two ends. DNA of the CDR3: TGTGCCAGTAGTATGGACCCGATGACAGGCCGCAATGAAAAACTGTTTTTT. Its protein product is CASSMDPMTGRNEKLFF.

The genes are TRBV28 and TRBJ2-3; D perhaps matches TRBD2 (6 bases). The V gene's germline CDR1 is MDHEN and CDR2 SYDVKM. V lost 8 bases and J lost 6, with 15 bases in between. This CDR3 spans 13 amino acids. Here the CDR3 reads CASWSGGVDTQYF. For the CDR3, the DNA is TGTGCCAGCTGGAGCGGCGGGGTGGATACGCAGTATTTT.

The chain uses TRBV7-9 and TRBJ1-5; no clear D gene. CDR1 and CDR2 from the germline V gene are SEHNR and FQNEAQ (reference sequence). The CDR3 consists of 13 residues. V lost 2 bases, J lost 4 bases, and 6 bases lay in between. The CDR3 here is CASSLSVNQPQHF. In nucleotides, the CDR3 is TGTGCCAGCAGCTTATCCGTAAATCAGCCCCAGCATTTT.

The chain is built from TRBV5-7 and TRBJ2-5, with 10 bases matching TRBD1. TRBV5-7 is placed among ORFs of uncertain function. The CDR3 loop spans 15 amino acids. V gave up 3 bases and J gave up 3 bases; unmatched junction bases: 5. CDR3 in amino acids: CASSSVTGGEETQYF. In DNA form, the CDR3 reads TGTGCCAGCAGCTCGGTGACAGGGGGCGAAGAGACCCAGTACTTC.

The chain uses TRBV25-1 and TRBJ1-2; D not certain. The CDR3 has 15 amino acids. Trimming removed 1 base from V and 0 bases from J, with 9 bases in between. CDR1 and CDR2 from the germline V gene are MGHDK and SYGVNS. The CDR3 bases are TGTGCCAGCAGTGAATTGGGCGGAACTAACTATGGCTACACCTTC. Translation: CASSELGGTNYGYTF.